The clone carrying this TCR beta chain showed up many times. The sequenced fragment ends 3 residues before the CDR3 boundary, so the rest is inferred from the germline J gene. This record comes from a study of T cell clonality in common variable immunodeficiency. Method: immunoSEQ multiplex PCR; TCRdb's copy keeps in-frame clones and lacks some. Recorded here are about 81,000 clones, none singletons. Trimming removed 6 bases from V and 6 bases from J; junction bases left unmatched: 13. The CDR3 length is 15 residues. Germline CDR1 reads ENHRY; CDR2 reads SYGVKD. The receptor comes from a person aged 18 to 70 in good health. Material: peripheral blood mononuclear cells. The chain combines TRBV10-3 with TRBJ1-2, with 7 positions matching TRBD1. The CDR3 protein is CAISSEYIGQDGYTF. CDR3 bases read: TGTGCCATCAGCTCAGAATACATAGGACAGGATGGC.